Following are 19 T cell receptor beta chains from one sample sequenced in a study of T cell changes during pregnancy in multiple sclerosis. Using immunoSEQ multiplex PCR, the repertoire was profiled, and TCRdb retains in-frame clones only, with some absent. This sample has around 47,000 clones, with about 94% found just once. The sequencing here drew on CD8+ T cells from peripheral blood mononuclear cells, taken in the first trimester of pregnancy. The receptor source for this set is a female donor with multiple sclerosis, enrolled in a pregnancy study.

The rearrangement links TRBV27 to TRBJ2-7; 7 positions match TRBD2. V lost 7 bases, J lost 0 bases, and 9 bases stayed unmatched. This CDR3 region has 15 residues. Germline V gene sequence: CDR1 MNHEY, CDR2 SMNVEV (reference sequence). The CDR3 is CASTQAAGTSYEQYF. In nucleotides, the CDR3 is TGTGCCAGCACCCAAGCAGCGGGAACCTCCTACGAGCAGTACTTC.

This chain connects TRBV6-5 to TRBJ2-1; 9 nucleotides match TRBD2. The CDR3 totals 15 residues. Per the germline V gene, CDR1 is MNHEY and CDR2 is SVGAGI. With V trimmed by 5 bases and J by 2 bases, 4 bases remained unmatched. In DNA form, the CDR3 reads TGTGCCAGCAGTCCTAGCGGGGATACCTACAATGAGCAGTTCTTC. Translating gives CASSPSGDTYNEQFF.

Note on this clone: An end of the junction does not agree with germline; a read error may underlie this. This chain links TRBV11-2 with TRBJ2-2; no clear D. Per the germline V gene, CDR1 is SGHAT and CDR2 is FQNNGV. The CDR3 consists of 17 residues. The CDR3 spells CAGSLDQTAVSTGELFF. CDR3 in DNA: TGTGCCGGCAGCTTAGATCAAACAGCCGTTTCCACCGGGGAGCTGTTTTTT.

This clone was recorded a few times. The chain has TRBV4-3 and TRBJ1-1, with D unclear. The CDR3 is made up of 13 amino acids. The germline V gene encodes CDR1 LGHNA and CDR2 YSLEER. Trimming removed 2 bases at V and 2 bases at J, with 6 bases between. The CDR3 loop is CASSQSLNTEAFF. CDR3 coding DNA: TGCGCCAGCAGCCAAAGCCTCAACACTGAAGCTTTCTTT.

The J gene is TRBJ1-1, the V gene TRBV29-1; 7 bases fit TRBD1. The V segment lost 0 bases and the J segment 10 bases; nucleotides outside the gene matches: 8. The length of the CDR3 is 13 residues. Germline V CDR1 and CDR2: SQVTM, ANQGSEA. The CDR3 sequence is CSVEEPDRRGAFF. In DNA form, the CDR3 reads TGCAGCGTTGAAGAGCCGGACAGGAGGGGAGCTTTCTTT.

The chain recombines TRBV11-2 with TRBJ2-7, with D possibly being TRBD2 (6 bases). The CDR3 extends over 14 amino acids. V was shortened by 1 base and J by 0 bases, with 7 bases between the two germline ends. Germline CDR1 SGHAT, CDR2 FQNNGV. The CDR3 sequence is CASSLAGSSYEQYF. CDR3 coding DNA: TGTGCCAGCAGCTTAGCCGGGAGCTCCTACGAGCAGTACTTC.

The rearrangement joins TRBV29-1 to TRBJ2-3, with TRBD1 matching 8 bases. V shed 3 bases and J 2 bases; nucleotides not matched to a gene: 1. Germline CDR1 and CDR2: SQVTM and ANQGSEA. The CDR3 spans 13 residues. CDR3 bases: TGCAGCGTTGAGACAGGGGCCACAGATACGCAGTATTTT. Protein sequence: CSVETGATDTQYF.

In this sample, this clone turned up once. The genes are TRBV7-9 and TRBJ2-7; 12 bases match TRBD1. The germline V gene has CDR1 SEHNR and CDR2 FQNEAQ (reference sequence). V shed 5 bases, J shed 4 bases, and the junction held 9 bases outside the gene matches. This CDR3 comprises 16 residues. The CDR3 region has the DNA TGTGCCAGCAGCCCAGGGGTGGGACAGGGGGCATACGAGCAGTACTTC. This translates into CASSPGVGQGAYEQYF.

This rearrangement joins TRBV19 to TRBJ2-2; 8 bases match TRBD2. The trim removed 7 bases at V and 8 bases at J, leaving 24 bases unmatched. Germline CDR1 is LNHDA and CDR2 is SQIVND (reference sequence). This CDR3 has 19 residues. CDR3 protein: CASKSQGLAGSSGIGELFF. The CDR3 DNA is TGTGCCAGTAAAAGCCAAGGACTAGCTGGAAGTAGCGGTATTGGGGAGCTGTTTTTT.

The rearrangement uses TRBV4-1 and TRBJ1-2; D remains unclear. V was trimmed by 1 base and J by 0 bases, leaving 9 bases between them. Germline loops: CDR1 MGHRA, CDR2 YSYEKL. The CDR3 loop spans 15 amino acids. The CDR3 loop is CASSQGSQTNYGYTF. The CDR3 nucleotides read TGCGCCAGCAGCCAAGGATCACAGACTAACTATGGCTACACCTTC.

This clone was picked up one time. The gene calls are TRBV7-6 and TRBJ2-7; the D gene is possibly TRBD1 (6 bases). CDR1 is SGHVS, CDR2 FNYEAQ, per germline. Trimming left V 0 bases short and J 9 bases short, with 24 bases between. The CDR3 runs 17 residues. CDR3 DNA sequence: TGTGCCAGCAGCTTAGCGTCCCCGGCAGGGGAACTACTTGGGCAGTACTTC. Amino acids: CASSLASPAGELLGQYF. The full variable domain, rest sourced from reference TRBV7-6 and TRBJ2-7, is GAGVSQSPRYKVTKRGQDVALRCDPISGHVSLYWYRQALGQGPEFLTYFNYEAQQDKSGLPNDRFSAERPEGSISTLTIQRTEQRDSAMYRCASSLASPAGELLGQYFGPGTRLTVT.

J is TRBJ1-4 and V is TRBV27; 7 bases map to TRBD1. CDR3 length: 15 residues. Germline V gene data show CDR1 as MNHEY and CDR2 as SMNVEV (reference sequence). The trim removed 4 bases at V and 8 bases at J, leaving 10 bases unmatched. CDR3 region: CASSSRTGKEEKLFF. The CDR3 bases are TGTGCCAGCAGTTCCAGGACAGGAAAAGAAGAAAAACTGTTTTTT. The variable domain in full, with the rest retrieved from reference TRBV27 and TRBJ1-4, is EAQVTQNPRYLITVTGKKLTVTCSQNMNHEYMSWYRQDPGLGLRQIYYSMNVEVTDKGDVPEGYKVSRKEKRNFPLILESPSPNQTSLYFCASSSRTGKEEKLFFGSGTQLSVL.

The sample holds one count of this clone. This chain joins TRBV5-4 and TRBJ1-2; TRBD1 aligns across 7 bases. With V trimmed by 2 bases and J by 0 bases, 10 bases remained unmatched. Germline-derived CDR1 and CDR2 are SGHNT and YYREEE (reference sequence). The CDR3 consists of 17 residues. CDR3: CASSFPGQVVANYGYTF. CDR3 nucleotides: TGTGCCAGCAGCTTCCCCGGACAGGTAGTAGCTAACTATGGCTACACCTTC.

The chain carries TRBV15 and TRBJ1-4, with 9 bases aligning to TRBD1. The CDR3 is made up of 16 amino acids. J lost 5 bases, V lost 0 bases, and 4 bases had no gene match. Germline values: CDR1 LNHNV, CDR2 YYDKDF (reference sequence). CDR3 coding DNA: TGTGCCACCAGCAGAGAGAGCGGGACAGGGAATGAAAAACTGTTTTTT. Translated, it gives CATSRESGTGNEKLFF.

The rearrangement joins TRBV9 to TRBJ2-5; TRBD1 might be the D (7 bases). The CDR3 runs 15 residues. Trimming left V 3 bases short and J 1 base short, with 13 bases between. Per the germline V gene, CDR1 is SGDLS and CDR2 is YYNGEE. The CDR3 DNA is TGTGCCAGCAGCGATCAGGGGGACTCCCAAGAGACCCAGTACTTC. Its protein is CASSDQGDSQETQYF.

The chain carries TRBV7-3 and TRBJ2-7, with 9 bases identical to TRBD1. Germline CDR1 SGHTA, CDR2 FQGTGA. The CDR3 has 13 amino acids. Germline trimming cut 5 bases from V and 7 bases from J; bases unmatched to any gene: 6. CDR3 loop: CASSITGGGEQYF. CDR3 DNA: TGTGCCAGCAGCATTACAGGGGGCGGGGAGCAGTACTTC.

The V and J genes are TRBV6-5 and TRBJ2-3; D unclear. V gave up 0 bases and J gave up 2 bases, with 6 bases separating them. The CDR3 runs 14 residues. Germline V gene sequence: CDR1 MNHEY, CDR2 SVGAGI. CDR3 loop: CASSYSGYTDTQYF. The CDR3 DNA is TGTGCCAGCAGTTACTCGGGCTACACAGATACGCAGTATTTT.

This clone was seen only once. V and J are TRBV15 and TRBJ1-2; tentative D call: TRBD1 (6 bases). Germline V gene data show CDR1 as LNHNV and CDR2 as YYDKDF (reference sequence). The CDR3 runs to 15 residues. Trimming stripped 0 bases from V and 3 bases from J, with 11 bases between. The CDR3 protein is CATSRDHRVDYGYTF. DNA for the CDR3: TGTGCCACCAGCAGAGATCACAGGGTGGACTATGGCTACACCTTC.

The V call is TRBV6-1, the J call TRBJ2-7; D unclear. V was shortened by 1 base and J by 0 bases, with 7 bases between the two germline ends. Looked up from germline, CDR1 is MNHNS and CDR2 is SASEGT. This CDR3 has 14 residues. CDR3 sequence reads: CASSEEADSYEQYF. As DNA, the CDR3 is TGTGCCAGCAGTGAAGAGGCGGACTCCTACGAGCAGTACTTC.